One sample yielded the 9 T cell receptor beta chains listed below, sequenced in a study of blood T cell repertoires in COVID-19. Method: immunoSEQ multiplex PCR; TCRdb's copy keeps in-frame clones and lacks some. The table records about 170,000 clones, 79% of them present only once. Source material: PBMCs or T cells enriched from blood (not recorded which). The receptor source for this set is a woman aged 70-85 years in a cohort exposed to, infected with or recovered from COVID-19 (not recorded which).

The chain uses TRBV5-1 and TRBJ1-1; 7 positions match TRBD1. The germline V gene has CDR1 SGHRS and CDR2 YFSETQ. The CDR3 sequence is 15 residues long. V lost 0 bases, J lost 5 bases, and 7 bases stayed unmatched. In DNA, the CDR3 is TGCGCCAGCAGCTTGGAGGGGACAGTGCAGACTGAAGCTTTCTTT. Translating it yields CASSLEGTVQTEAFF.

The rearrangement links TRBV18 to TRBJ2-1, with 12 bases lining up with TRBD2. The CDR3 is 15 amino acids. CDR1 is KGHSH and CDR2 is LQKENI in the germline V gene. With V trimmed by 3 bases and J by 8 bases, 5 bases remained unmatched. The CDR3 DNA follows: TGTGCCAGCTCACCCGGGACTAGCGGGTTCTATGAGCAGTTCTTC. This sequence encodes CASSPGTSGFYEQFF.

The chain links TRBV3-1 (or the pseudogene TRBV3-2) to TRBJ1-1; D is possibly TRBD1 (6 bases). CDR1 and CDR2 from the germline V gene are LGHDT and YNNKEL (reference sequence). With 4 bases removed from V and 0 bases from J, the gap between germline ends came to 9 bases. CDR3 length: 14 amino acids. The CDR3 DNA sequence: TGTGCCAGCAGCCTCGGACAGCTGAACACTGAAGCTTTCTTT. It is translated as CASSLGQLNTEAFF.

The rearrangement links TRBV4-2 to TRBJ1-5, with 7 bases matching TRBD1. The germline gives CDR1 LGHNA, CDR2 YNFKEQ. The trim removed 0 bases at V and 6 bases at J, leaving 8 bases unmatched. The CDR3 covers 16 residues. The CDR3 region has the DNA TGTGCCAGCAGCCAAGATATGGCAGGGGGAGGTCAGCCCCAGCATTTT. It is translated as CASSQDMAGGGQPQHF.

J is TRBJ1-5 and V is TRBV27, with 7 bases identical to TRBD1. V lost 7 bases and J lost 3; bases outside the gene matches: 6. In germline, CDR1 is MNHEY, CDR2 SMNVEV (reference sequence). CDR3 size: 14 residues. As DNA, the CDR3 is TGTGCCAGCAACCCGACAGGGATCAATCAGCCCCAGCATTTT. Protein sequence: CASNPTGINQPQHF.

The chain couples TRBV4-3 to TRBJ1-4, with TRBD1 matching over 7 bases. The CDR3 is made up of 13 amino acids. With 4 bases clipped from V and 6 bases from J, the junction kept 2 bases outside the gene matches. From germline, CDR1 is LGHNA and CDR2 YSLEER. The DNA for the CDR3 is TGCGCCAGCAGCCGAACAGGGGATGAAAAACTGTTTTTT. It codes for CASSRTGDEKLFF.

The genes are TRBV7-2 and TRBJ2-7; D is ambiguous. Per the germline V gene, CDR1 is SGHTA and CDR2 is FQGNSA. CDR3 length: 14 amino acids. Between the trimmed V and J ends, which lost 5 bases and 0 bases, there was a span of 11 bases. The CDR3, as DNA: TGTGCCAGCAGCACGATGCAGTACTCCTACGAGCAGTACTTC. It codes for CASSTMQYSYEQYF.

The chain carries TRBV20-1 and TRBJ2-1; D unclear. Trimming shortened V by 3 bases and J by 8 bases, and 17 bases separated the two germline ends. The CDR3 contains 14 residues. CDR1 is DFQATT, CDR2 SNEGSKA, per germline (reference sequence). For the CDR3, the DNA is TGCAGTGCTAGTACCGGGTCTCCAGACGATGAGCAGTTCTTC. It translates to CSASTGSPDDEQFF.

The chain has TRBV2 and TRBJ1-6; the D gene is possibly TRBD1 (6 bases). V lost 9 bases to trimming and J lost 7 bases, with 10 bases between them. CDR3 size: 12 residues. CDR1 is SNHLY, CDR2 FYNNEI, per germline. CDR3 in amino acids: CARGGTNSPLHF. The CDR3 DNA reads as TGTGCCAGAGGGGGTACGAATTCACCCCTCCACTTT.